This T cell receptor beta chain originates from a study of cytomegalovirus exposure and HLA in healthy donors. Findings of the study overall: Later analysis placed DRB1 highest and HLA-C lowest in TCR association rates, which differed by HLA locus. A few V segments could not be told apart, such as TRBV6-2 and TRBV6-3, and were left out.

As concerns this clone: Its antigen is unknown.

The length of the CDR3 is 15 residues. Germline V gives CDR1 MNHEY, CDR2 SVGAGI. The germline V and J ends were trimmed by 6 bases and 4 bases, with 16 bases remaining between them. Donors were nominally healthy when sampled, though unrecorded immune exposures were likely. The PCR had 60 Vbeta and 13 Jbeta primers. Profiling relied on immunoSEQ multiplex PCR, and the TCRdb table lists in-frame clones only, not all of them. The sample lists 150,000 to 200,000 clones, approximately 72% occurring once. Source material: PBMCs. This clonotype originated in a female donor in good health and CMV-seronegative. V and J are TRBV6-5 and TRBJ2-1; possible D gene TRBD2, 6 bases. CDR3 loop: CASSPSRGLYNEQFF. CDR3 bases: TGTGCCAGCAGCCCCTCTCGGGGGTTGTACAATGAGCAGTTCTTC.